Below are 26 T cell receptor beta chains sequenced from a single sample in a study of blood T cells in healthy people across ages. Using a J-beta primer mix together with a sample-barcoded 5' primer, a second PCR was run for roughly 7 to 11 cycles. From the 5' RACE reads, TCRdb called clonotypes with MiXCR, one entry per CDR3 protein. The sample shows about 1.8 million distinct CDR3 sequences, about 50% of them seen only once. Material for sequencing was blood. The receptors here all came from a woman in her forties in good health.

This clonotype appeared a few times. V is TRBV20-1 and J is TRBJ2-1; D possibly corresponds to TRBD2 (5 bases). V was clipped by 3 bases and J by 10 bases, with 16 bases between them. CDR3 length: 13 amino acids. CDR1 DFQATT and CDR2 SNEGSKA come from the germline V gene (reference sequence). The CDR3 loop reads CSASDYSTGEQFF. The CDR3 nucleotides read TGCAGTGCTAGTGACTATTCGACGGGAGAGCAGTTCTTC.

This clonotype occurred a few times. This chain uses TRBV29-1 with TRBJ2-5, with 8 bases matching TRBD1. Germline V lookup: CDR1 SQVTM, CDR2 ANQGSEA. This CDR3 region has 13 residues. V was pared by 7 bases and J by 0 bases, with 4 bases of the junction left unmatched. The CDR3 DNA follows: TGCAGCGGACGGACAGGGAACCAAGAGACCCAGTACTTC. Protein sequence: CSGRTGNQETQYF.

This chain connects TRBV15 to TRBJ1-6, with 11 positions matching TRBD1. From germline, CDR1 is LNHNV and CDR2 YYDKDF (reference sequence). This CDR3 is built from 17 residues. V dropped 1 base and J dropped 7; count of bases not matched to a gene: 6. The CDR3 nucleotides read TGTGCCACCAGCAGAGGTGGACAGGGGGCACCGAATTCACCCCTCCACTTT. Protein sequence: CATSRGGQGAPNSPLHF.

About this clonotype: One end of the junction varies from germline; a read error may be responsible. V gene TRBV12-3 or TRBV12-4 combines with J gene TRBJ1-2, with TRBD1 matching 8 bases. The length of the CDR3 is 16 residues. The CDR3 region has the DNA TGTGCCAGCAGCCCAGGGGGCCTTAAGGAGGGCTATGGCTACATCTTC. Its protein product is CASSPGGLKEGYGYIF.

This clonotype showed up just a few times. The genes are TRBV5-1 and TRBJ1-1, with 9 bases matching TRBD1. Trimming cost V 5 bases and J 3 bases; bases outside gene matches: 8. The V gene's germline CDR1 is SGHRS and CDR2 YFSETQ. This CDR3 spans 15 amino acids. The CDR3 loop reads CASRTGGLSDTEAFF. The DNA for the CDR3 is TGCGCCAGCAGGACAGGGGGACTTTCAGACACTGAAGCTTTCTTT. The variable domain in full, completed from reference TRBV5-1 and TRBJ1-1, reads KAGVTQTPRYLIKTRGQQVTLSCSPISGHRSVSWYQQTPGQGLQFLFEYFSETQRNKGNFPGRFSGRQFSNSRSEMNVSTLELGDSALYLCASRTGGLSDTEAFFGQGTRLTVV.

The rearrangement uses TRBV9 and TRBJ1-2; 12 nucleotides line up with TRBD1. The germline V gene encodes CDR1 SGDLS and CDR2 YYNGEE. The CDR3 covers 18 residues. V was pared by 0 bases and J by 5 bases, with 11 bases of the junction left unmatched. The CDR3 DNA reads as TGTGCCAGCAGCGTAGGGGTTTTGGGACAGGGGGCTAGGTATGGCTACACCTTC. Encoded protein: CASSVGVLGQGARYGYTF.

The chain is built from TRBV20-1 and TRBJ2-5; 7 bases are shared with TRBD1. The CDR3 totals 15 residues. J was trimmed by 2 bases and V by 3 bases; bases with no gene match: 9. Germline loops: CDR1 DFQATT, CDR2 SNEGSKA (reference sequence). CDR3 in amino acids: CSASIPKGQQETQYF. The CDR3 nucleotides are TGCAGTGCTAGTATCCCGAAGGGACAGCAAGAGACCCAGTACTTC.

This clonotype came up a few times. The chain's CDR3 is CASSLLGRGNEQFF. CDR3 nucleotide sequence: TGCGCCAGCAGCTTGTTGGGCAGGGGCAATGAGCAGTTCTTC. This chain connects TRBV5-1 to TRBJ2-1; a possible D gene is TRBD1 (6 bases). V was pared by 1 base and J by 6 bases, with 11 bases between. CDR1 and CDR2 (germline): SGHRS, YFSETQ. This CDR3 contains 14 residues.

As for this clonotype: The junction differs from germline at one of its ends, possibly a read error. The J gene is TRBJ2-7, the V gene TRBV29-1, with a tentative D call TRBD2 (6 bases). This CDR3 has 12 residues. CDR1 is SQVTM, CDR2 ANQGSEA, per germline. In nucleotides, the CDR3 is TGCAGCGTTGCAACTAGCTCCGACGAGCAGTACTTC. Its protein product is CSVATSSDEQYF.

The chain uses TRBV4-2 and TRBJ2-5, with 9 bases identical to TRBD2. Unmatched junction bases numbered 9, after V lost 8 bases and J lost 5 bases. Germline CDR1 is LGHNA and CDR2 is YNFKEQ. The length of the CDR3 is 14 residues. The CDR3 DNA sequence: TGTGCCAGCGCCCAGCGGGGGGACCCGGAGACCCAGTACTTC. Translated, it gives CASAQRGDPETQYF.

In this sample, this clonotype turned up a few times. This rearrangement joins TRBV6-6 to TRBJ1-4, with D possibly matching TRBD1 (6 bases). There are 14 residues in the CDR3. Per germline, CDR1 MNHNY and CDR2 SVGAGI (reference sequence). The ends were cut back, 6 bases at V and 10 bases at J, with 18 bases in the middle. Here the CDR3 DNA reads TGTGCCAGCAGCTATACAGGGTTAGACGGAAAACTGTTTTTT. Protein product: CASSYTGLDGKLFF.

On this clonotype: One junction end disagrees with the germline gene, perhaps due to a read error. The CDR3 coding sequence is TGCGGCGTTGAGGGACAGGGACCAGATACGCAGTATTTT. Its protein product is CGVEGQGPDTQYF. V and J are TRBV29-1 and TRBJ2-3, with 9 bases identical to TRBD1. The CDR3 runs to 13 residues. Germline loops: CDR1 SQVTM, CDR2 ANQGSEA.

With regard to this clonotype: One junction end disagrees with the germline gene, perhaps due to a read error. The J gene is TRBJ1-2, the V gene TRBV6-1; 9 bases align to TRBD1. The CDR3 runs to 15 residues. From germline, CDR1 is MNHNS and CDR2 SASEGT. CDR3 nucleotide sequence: TGTGCCAGCAGAAAACAGGGGGCTAAGGACTATGGCTGCACCTTC. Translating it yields CASRKQGAKDYGCTF.

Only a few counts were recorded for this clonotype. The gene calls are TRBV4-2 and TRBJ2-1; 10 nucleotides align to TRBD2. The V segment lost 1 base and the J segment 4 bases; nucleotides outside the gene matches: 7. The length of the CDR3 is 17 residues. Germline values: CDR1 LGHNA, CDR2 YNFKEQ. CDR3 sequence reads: CASSQAPAGGRYNEQFF. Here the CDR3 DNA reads TGTGCCAGCAGCCAAGCCCCAGCGGGGGGGCGGTACAATGAGCAGTTCTTC.

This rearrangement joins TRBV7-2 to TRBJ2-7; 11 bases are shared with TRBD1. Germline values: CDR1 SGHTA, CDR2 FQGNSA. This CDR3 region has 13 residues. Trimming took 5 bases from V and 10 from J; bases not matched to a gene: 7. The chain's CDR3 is CASSPRGQGVQYF. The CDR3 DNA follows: TGTGCCAGCAGCCCCAGGGGACAGGGGGTTCAGTACTTC.

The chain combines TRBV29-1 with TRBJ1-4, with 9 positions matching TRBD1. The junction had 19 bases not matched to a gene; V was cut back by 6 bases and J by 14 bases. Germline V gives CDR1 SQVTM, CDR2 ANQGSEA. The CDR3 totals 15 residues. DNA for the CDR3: TGCAGCGTGGCAGTCGGGACAGGGCTACATGGGGGGCTGTTTTTT. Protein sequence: CSVAVGTGLHGGLFF.

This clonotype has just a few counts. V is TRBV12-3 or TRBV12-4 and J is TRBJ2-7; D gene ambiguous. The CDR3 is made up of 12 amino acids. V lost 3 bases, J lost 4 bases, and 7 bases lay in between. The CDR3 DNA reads TGTGCCAGCAGTTTTAACGGTTACGAGCAGTACTTC. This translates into CASSFNGYEQYF.

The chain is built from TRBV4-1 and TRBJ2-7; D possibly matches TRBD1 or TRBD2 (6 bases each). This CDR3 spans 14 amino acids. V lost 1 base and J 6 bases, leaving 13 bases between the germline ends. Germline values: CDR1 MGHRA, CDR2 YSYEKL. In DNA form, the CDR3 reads TGCGCCAGCAGCCAAGTACAGGGAGGCTGCGAGCAGTACTTC. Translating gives CASSQVQGGCEQYF.

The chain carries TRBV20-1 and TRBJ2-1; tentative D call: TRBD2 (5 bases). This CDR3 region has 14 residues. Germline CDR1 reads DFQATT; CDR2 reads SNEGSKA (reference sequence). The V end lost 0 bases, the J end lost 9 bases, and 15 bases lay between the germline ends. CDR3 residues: CSARDSDHPGEQFF. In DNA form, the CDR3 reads TGCAGTGCTAGAGATAGCGACCACCCGGGTGAGCAGTTCTTC.

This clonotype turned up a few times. CDR3 in amino acids: CASSLDGAGYGYTF. CDR3 coding DNA: TGCGCCAGCAGCTTGGACGGGGCGGGGTATGGCTACACCTTC. The genes are TRBV5-1 and TRBJ1-2, with TRBD1 as a possible D gene (5 bases). This CDR3 region has 14 residues. The germline V and J ends were trimmed by 0 bases and 5 bases, with 11 bases remaining between them. Germline V CDR1 and CDR2: SGHRS, YFSETQ.

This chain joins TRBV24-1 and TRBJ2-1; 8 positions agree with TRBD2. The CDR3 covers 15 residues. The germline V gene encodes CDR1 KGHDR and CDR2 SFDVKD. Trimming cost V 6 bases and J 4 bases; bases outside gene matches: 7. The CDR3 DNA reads TGTGCCACCAGTTTCGGGGGGGCGTGGTACAATGAGCAGTTCTTC. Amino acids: CATSFGGAWYNEQFF.

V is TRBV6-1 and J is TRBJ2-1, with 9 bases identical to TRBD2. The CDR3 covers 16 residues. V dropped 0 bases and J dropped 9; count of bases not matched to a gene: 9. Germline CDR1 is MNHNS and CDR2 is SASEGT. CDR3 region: CASSEARSGGSGEQFF. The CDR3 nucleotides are TGTGCCAGCAGTGAAGCGCGGAGCGGGGGGTCTGGTGAGCAGTTCTTC.

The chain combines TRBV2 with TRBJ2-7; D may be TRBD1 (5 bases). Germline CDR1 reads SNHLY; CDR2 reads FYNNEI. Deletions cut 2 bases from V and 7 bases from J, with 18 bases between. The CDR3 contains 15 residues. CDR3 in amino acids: CASSEKTQGIPEQYF. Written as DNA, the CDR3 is TGTGCCAGCAGTGAAAAGACCCAGGGCATTCCAGAGCAGTACTTC. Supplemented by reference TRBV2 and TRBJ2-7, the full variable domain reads EPEVTQTPSHQVTQMGQEVILRCVPISNHLYFYWYRQILGQKVEFLVSFYNNEISEKSEIFDDQFSVERPDGSNFTLKIRSTKLEDSAMYFCASSEKTQGIPEQYFGPGTRLTVT.

This CDR3 is CASSALQGDTQYF. The CDR3 bases are TGTGCCAGCAGCGCCCTCCAGGGAGATACGCAGTATTTT. This sequence joins TRBV7-3 and TRBJ2-3; D perhaps matches TRBD1 (5 bases). This CDR3 has 13 amino acids. Germline CDR1 SGHTA, CDR2 FQGTGA. Trimming pared 5 bases from V and 5 bases from J, leaving 11 bases between.

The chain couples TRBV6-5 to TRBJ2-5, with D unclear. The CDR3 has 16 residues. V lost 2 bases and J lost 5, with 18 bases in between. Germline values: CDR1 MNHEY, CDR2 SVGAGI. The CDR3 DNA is TGTGCCAGCAGTTACCAAGGCCAAGTGTGCCGCGAGACCCAGTACTTC. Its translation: CASSYQGQVCRETQYF.

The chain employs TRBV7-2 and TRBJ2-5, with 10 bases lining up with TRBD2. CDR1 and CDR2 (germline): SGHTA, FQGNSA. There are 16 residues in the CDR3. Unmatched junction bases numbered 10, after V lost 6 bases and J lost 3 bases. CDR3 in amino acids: CASRQRGGVNKETQYF. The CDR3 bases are TGTGCCAGCAGACAGCGGGGGGGAGTAAACAAAGAGACCCAGTACTTC.